The present TCR beta chain was sequenced within a study of regulatory T cells in long-lasting Graves disease. Study observations and caveats: The TCR repertoire of persistent Graves' patients was less diverse than that of newly diagnosed ones.

Libraries of TCR beta came from iRepertoire HTBI primers plus Arm-PCR of CDR3 regions. TCRdb used MiXCR to reprocess the multiplex PCR reads, holding one entry per CDR3 protein. Here the sample spans hundreds of thousands of distinct CDR3 sequences, under 20% being singletons. This clonotype has only a few counts. Its matching antigen is unknown. V lost 7 bases, J lost 2 bases, and 19 bases lay in between. This CDR3 has 16 amino acids. The germline gives CDR1 WSHSY, CDR2 SAAADI. Documented time point: newly diagnosed GD, antithyroid drugs for less than 3 months. Following extraction of RNA from PBMCs, that RNA was used to make the TCR library. In addition, the sample was reused for a study of T cells in Graves' hyperthyroidism and ophthalmopathy. That publication notes: Recently diagnosed hyperthyroidism of less than 2 months' duration affected patients aged 18 to 65. A 13 V-J model separated ophthalmopathy from stable hyperthyroidism.

The V call is TRBV10-2, the J call TRBJ2-3; D is possibly TRBD1 or TRBD2 (5 bases each). This sequence was found in a woman in her thirties with Graves disease. This sample comprised peripheral blood mononuclear cells (PBMCs), obtained at new diagnosis, from a patient treated with antithyroid drugs. CDR3 protein: CASMGLRDGDTDTQYF. The CDR3 DNA sequence: TGCGCCAGCATGGGGTTGAGGGACGGGGACACAGATACGCAGTATTTT.